This T cell receptor (beta chain) was obtained from a study of cytomegalovirus exposure and HLA in healthy donors. For the study at large: Later analysis reported that the roughly 110 validation repertoires shared the platform of the approximately 670 first-cohort repertoires. Notes on the study in general: Cytomegalovirus association was assigned to about 150 TCR beta chains.

The protocol was immunoSEQ multiplex PCR, while the TCRdb copy is restricted to in-frame clones and leaves out a portion. The repertoire holds over 60,000 clones, with roughly 94% as singletons. This clone has only one observation. The antigen remains unidentified. The material sequenced was PBMCs. This receptor was taken from a young man in good health and CMV-seropositive.

CDR3 amino acids: CASSAQGAANEKLFF. CDR3 bases: TGTGCCAGCAGCGCACAGGGGGCGGCTAATGAAAAACTGTTTTTT. The chain couples TRBV9 to TRBJ1-4; 9 bases are a match to TRBD1. The CDR3 sequence is 15 residues long. Germline loops: CDR1 SGDLS, CDR2 YYNGEE. J gave up 3 bases and V 3 bases, and 3 bases lay outside the gene matches.